This entry lists 27 T cell receptor beta chains sequenced from one sample in a study of T cell responses to AZD1222 COVID-19 vaccine. The assay was immunoSEQ multiplex PCR, and TCRdb's table has in-frame clones only and misses some. The table has 130,000 to 150,000 clones, roughly 80% seen once. This specimen consisted of peripheral blood, obtained on day 0 of MenACWY control vaccination. The source of these receptors is an adult in good health.

The gene calls are TRBV14 and TRBJ2-4; D is perhaps TRBD2 (6 bases). Trimming stripped 0 bases from V and 1 base from J, with 10 bases between. Germline CDR1 SGHDN, CDR2 FVKESK. The CDR3 runs 16 residues. CDR3 sequence (DNA): TGTGCCAGCAGCCAAGAACTTGGGGGGGCCAAAAACATTCAGTACTTC. Encoded protein: CASSQELGGAKNIQYF.

V usage is TRBV4-2 and J usage is TRBJ1-4, with 7 bases matching TRBD1. The germline V gene encodes CDR1 LGHNA and CDR2 YNFKEQ. This CDR3 is built from 15 residues. J lost 5 bases, V lost 4 bases, and 7 bases had no gene match. For the CDR3, the DNA is TGTGCCAGCAGCCTAAAAGAGGGGGCAAATGAAAAACTGTTTTTT. This encodes CASSLKEGANEKLFF.

This clone has a single count. The genes are TRBV30 and TRBJ2-3; D unclear. CDR1 and CDR2 (germline): GTSNPN, SVGIG (reference sequence). The CDR3 is 12 amino acids. The V and J ends lost 8 bases and 15 bases respectively, with 24 bases between them. In DNA form, the CDR3 reads TGTGCCGCCCTTTTACGTACCGTTTTCTGCTATTTT. It is translated as CAALLRTVFCYF.

This clone occurred once. The rearrangement joins TRBV5-4 to TRBJ1-4; no clear D. Germline values: CDR1 SGHNT, CDR2 YYREEE (reference sequence). V lost 0 bases to trimming and J lost 0 bases, with 12 bases between them. CDR3 length equals 17 residues. Here the CDR3 DNA reads TGTGCCAGCAGCTTGGGCGCACCGGGCACAACTAATGAAAAACTGTTTTTT. This encodes CASSLGAPGTTNEKLFF. Supplemented by reference TRBV5-4 and TRBJ1-4, the full variable domain reads ETGVTQSPTHLIKTRGQQVTLRCSSQSGHNTVSWYQQALGQGPQFIFQYYREEENGRGNFPPRFSGLQFPNYSSELNVNALELDDSALYLCASSLGAPGTTNEKLFFGSGTQLSVL.

The V call is TRBV6-2 or TRBV6-3, the J call TRBJ1-1; 8 bases agree with TRBD1. V shed 4 bases, J shed 6 bases, and the junction held 16 bases outside the gene matches. This CDR3 has 17 residues. Germline CDR1 reads MNHEY; CDR2 reads SVGEGT. In nucleotides, the CDR3 is TGTGCCAGCAGTTTTACCCGCCCGACAGGGGTAGTCGCTGAAGCTTTCTTT. This gives the protein CASSFTRPTGVVAEAFF.

V is TRBV28 and J is TRBJ1-2, with 10 bases aligning to TRBD1. The V segment lost 7 bases and the J segment 3 bases; nucleotides outside the gene matches: 5. CDR1 MDHEN and CDR2 SYDVKM come from the germline V gene. There are 14 residues in the CDR3. The chain's CDR3 is CASTWGQGYYGYTF. In DNA, the CDR3 is TGTGCCAGCACGTGGGGACAGGGGTACTATGGCTACACCTTC.

The rearrangement links TRBV19 to TRBJ2-3; D unclear. The CDR3 has 18 amino acids. CDR1 and CDR2 from the germline V gene are LNHDA and SQIVND (reference sequence). V was shortened by 6 bases and J by 0 bases, with 22 bases between the two germline ends. The CDR3 nucleotides read TGTGCCAGTAGGCCCTCTGGGTGGCGCGCTACTAGCACAGATACGCAGTATTTT. Translation: CASRPSGWRATSTDTQYF.

CDR3 amino acids: CASSLGQGAGETQYF. The CDR3 bases are TGTGCCAGCAGCTTAGGCCAGGGGGCCGGGGAGACCCAGTACTTC. This sequence joins TRBV7-7 and TRBJ2-5; TRBD1 matches at 8 bases. The CDR3 runs 15 residues. V shed 1 base, J shed 5 bases, and the junction held 6 bases outside the gene matches. The germline CDR1 and CDR2 sequences are SSHAT and FNYEAQ (reference sequence).

This rearrangement joins TRBV3-1 (or the pseudogene TRBV3-2) to TRBJ1-2; possible D gene TRBD1, 6 bases. Trimming took off 0 bases at V and 8 bases at J, with 13 bases between the two ends. CDR1 is LGHDT and CDR2 is YNNKEL in the germline V gene (reference sequence). This CDR3 comprises 14 residues. CDR3 DNA sequence: TGTGCCAGCAGCCAAGATGGAGTAGGGGGAGGCTACACCTTC. Its protein is CASSQDGVGGGYTF.

A word on this clone: Other nucleotide sequences in the sample specify the same CDR3. V usage is TRBV2 and J usage is TRBJ1-2, with D maybe TRBD1 (6 bases). V lost 1 base and J lost 5, with 8 bases in between. This CDR3 has 13 amino acids. The germline V gene has CDR1 SNHLY and CDR2 FYNNEI. CDR3 in DNA: TGTGCCAGCAGTGAAGGAAGGGGGTATGGCTACACCTTC. It translates to CASSEGRGYGYTF.

This rearrangement joins TRBV28 to TRBJ1-1; D call uncertain. CDR3 length: 12 amino acids. The germline gives CDR1 MDHEN, CDR2 SYDVKM. V lost 2 bases, J lost 2 bases, and 3 bases lay in between. The CDR3 DNA is TGTGCCAGCAGTTTACTAAACACTGAAGCTTTCTTT. Amino acid sequence: CASSLLNTEAFF. Full variable domain (missing parts from reference TRBV28 and TRBJ1-1): DVKVTQSSRYLVKRTGEKVFLECVQDMDHENMFWYRQDPGLGLRLIYFSYDVKMKEKGDIPEGYSVSREKKERFSLILESASTNQTSMYLCASSLLNTEAFFGQGTRLTVV.

V and J are TRBV2 and TRBJ2-5; D may be TRBD1 or TRBD2 (5 bases each). The CDR3 has 13 residues. V dropped 5 bases and J dropped 4 bases, with 11 bases sitting between them. Germline CDR1 is SNHLY and CDR2 is FYNNEI. CDR3 protein: CASSRDRVETQYF. The CDR3 nucleotides are TGTGCCAGCAGTAGGGACCGTGTAGAGACCCAGTACTTC.

V gene TRBV9 combines with J gene TRBJ2-7; D is undetermined. Germline loops: CDR1 SGDLS, CDR2 YYNGEE. CDR3 length: 13 residues. Trimming left V 3 bases short and J 6 bases short, with 13 bases between. CDR3 in amino acids: CASSGTPGVEQYF. Here the CDR3 DNA reads TGTGCCAGCAGCGGGACCCCGGGCGTCGAGCAGTACTTC.

V and J are TRBV7-9 and TRBJ1-1; D not resolved. Germline CDR1 is SEHNR and CDR2 is FQNEAQ (reference sequence). V shed 5 bases and J shed 6 bases, with 13 bases lying between them. The CDR3 length is 13 residues. The CDR3 DNA is TGTGCCAGCAGCAACGGCCCGCTGGCTGAAGCTTTCTTT. It encodes CASSNGPLAEAFF.

The rearrangement joins TRBV5-1 to TRBJ2-7, with 7 bases identical to TRBD1. The V gene's germline CDR1 is SGHRS and CDR2 YFSETQ. With V trimmed by 4 bases and J by 0 bases, 4 bases remained unmatched. The CDR3 consists of 14 residues. CDR3 nucleotides: TGCGCCAGCAGCCTGGGACAGCCCTCCTACGAGCAGTACTTC. This translates into CASSLGQPSYEQYF.

This sequence joins TRBV11-2 and TRBJ1-4; 10 bases match TRBD1. This CDR3 region has 17 residues. V gave up 5 bases and J gave up 3 bases; unmatched junction bases: 9. Looked up from germline, CDR1 is SGHAT and CDR2 is FQNNGV. DNA for the CDR3: TGTGCCAGCAGCACCCGACAGGGGGCTGCACCTAATGAAAAACTGTTTTTT. This sequence encodes CASSTRQGAAPNEKLFF.

This clone was seen a single time. This chain uses TRBV14 with TRBJ2-4; D remains unclear. Germline V gene lookup returns CDR1 SGHDN and CDR2 FVKESK. Trimming removed 1 base at V and 9 bases at J, with 13 bases between. This CDR3 region has 14 residues. The CDR3 region is CASSQGREWSIQYF. The DNA for the CDR3 is TGTGCCAGCAGCCAAGGGCGCGAATGGAGCATTCAGTACTTC.

V is TRBV5-1 and J is TRBJ1-4; 8 bases fit TRBD1. CDR1 is SGHRS and CDR2 is YFSETQ in the germline V gene. This CDR3 spans 15 amino acids. With 4 bases clipped from V and 3 bases from J, the junction kept 5 bases outside the gene matches. In DNA form, the CDR3 reads TGCGCCAGCAGCCTCCTACAGGGGGCTAATGAAAAACTGTTTTTT. Translation gives CASSLLQGANEKLFF. The full variable domain, rest sourced from reference TRBV5-1 and TRBJ1-4, is KAGVTQTPRYLIKTRGQQVTLSCSPISGHRSVSWYQQTPGQGLQFLFEYFSETQRNKGNFPGRFSGRQFSNSRSEMNVSTLELGDSALYLCASSLLQGANEKLFFGSGTQLSVL.

The chain is built from TRBV18 and TRBJ2-5; 12 nucleotides align to TRBD2. The CDR3 is made up of 16 amino acids. Per germline, CDR1 KGHSH and CDR2 LQKENI. J gave up 2 bases and V 5 bases, and 6 bases lay outside the gene matches. CDR3 protein: CASSNGLAGLQETQYF. DNA of the CDR3: TGTGCCAGCTCAAACGGACTAGCGGGGCTACAAGAGACCCAGTACTTC.

This chain uses TRBV6-5 with TRBJ1-1, with 7 bases aligning to TRBD1. Germline lookup yields CDR1 MNHEY and CDR2 SVGAGI. The CDR3 spans 14 residues. Germline trimming cut 7 bases from V and 2 bases from J; bases unmatched to any gene: 7. The DNA of the CDR3 is TGTGCCAGCATCCTTAGAGGGGGCAACACTGAAGCTTTCTTT. This sequence encodes CASILRGGNTEAFF.

This clone occurred once. The V call is TRBV14, the J call TRBJ1-1; unclear D gene. The germline V and J ends were trimmed by 6 bases and 6 bases, with 14 bases remaining between them. The CDR3 runs to 13 residues. The germline V gene encodes CDR1 SGHDN and CDR2 FVKESK. Written as DNA, the CDR3 is TGTGCCAGCAGGGGGTCAGGATTGGCTGAAGCTTTCTTT. Translation: CASRGSGLAEAFF.

The V gene is TRBV6-5, the J gene TRBJ2-1; 9 bases are a match to TRBD2. This CDR3 has 15 amino acids. V shed 3 bases and J 5 bases; nucleotides not matched to a gene: 5. In germline, CDR1 is MNHEY, CDR2 SVGAGI. CDR3 bases: TGTGCCAGCAGTTATCGGCGGGGGGGCAACAATGAGCAGTTCTTC. Its translation is CASSYRRGGNNEQFF.

V gene TRBV5-6 combines with J gene TRBJ1-2; D is unresolved. Germline V CDR1 and CDR2: SGHDT, YYEEEE. With 1 base removed from V and 8 bases from J, the gap between germline ends came to 18 bases. This CDR3 spans 15 amino acids. The CDR3 reads CASSLHEDWAWGYTF. Written as DNA, the CDR3 is TGTGCCAGCAGCTTGCACGAGGATTGGGCGTGGGGCTACACCTTC. Supplemented by reference TRBV5-6 and TRBJ1-2, the full variable domain reads DAGVTQSPTHLIKTRGQQVTLRCSPKSGHDTVSWYQQALGQGPQFIFQYYEEEERQRGNFPDRFSGHQFPNYSSELNVNALLLGDSALYLCASSLHEDWAWGYTFGSGTRLTVV.

The gene calls are TRBV5-1 and TRBJ1-5; 8 bases align to TRBD1. The germline V gene has CDR1 SGHRS and CDR2 YFSETQ. V was clipped by 4 bases and J by 7 bases; unmatched bases: 7. This CDR3 has 14 amino acids. The CDR3 nucleotides read TGCGCCAGCAGCCAGACAGGGGCACGGCAGCCCCAGCATTTT. Translating gives CASSQTGARQPQHF. The full variable domain, its missing parts supplied by reference TRBV5-1 and TRBJ1-5, is KAGVTQTPRYLIKTRGQQVTLSCSPISGHRSVSWYQQTPGQGLQFLFEYFSETQRNKGNFPGRFSGRQFSNSRSEMNVSTLELGDSALYLCASSQTGARQPQHFGDGTRLSIL.

Here the CDR3 DNA reads TGTGCCAGTAGTATGAGACAGGAAATTTACACTGAAGCTTTCTTT. It specifies CASSMRQEIYTEAFF. The chain has TRBV19 and TRBJ1-1; D might be TRBD1 (6 bases). CDR3 size: 15 residues. Germline V gene data show CDR1 as LNHDA and CDR2 as SQIVND (reference sequence). V was shortened by 3 bases and J by 3 bases, with 14 bases between the two germline ends.

The chain combines TRBV6-5 with TRBJ1-6; 8 bases match TRBD1. The junction had 7 bases not matched to a gene; V was cut back by 2 bases and J by 10 bases. The length of the CDR3 is 15 residues. Germline CDR1 and CDR2: MNHEY and SVGAGI. The CDR3 loop is CASSYGRQGNSPLHF. The DNA for the CDR3 is TGTGCCAGCAGTTACGGCCGACAGGGGAACTCACCCCTCCACTTT.

The chain couples TRBV19 to TRBJ1-5; 9 positions match TRBD1. Trimming removed 5 bases from V and 0 bases from J; junction bases left unmatched: 11. Germline V gene data show CDR1 as LNHDA and CDR2 as SQIVND (reference sequence). This CDR3 has 18 residues. The CDR3 nucleotides read TGTGCCAGTAGTCACCGGGACAGGGCGACCTATAGCAATCAGCCCCAGCATTTT. It is translated as CASSHRDRATYSNQPQHF.